This T cell receptor (beta chain) stems from a study of blood T cell repertoires in COVID-19. Study-wide context: Sources were T cells, B-cell-depleted T cells, or PBMCs; the material itself was cDNA or gDNA.

Followed longitudinally, the Seattle patients had been enrolled during active infection. CDR1 LGHDT and CDR2 YNNKEL come from the germline V gene (reference sequence). Trimming cost V 5 bases and J 2 bases; bases outside gene matches: 12. The CDR3 spans 17 residues. Per the original methods: Counts of nucleated cells, estimated from reference gene primer amplification, were obtained. Profiling relied on immunoSEQ multiplex PCR, and the TCRdb table lists in-frame clones only, not all of them. V and J calls and clone size are given by that table; D and trimming were obtained from the DNA. This table holds over 150,000 clones, 75% to 90% found once.

This sequence joins TRBV3-1 (or the pseudogene TRBV3-2) and TRBJ1-3, with TRBD1 matching over 7 bases. Sequenced: peripheral blood. The receptor was derived from a woman between 35 and 50 years old with COVID-19, enrolled during active disease. The CDR3, as DNA: TGTGCCAGCAGCTACACCGGGACAGTCTCGACTGGAAACACCATATATTTT. Translation gives CASSYTGTVSTGNTIYF.